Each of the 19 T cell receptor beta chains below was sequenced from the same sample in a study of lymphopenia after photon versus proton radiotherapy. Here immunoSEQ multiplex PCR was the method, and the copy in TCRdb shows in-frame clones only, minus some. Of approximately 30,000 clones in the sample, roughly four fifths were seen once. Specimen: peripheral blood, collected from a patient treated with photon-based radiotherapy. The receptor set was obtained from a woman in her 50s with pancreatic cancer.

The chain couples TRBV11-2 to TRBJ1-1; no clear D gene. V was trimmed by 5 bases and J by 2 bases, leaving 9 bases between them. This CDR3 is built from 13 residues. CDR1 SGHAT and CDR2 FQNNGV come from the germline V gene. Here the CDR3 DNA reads TGTGCCAGCAGCCTGTCCGGTAACACTGAAGCTTTCTTT. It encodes CASSLSGNTEAFF.

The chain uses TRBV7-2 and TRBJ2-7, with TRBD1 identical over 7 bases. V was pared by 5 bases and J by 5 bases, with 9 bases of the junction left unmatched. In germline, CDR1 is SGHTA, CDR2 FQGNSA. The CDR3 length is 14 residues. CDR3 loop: CASSPPTGFHEQYF. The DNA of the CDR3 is TGTGCCAGCAGCCCACCGACAGGGTTTCACGAGCAGTACTTC.

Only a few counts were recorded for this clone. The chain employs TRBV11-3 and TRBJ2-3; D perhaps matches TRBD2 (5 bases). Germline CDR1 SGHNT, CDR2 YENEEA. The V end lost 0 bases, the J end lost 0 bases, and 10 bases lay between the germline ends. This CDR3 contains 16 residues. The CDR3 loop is CASSLDAGLSTDTQYF. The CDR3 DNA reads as TGTGCCAGCAGCTTAGATGCGGGCCTAAGCACAGATACGCAGTATTTT.

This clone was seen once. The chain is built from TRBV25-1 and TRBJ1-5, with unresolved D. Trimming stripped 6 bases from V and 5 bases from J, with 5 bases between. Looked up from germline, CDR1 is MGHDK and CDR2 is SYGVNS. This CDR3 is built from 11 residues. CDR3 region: CASSRDQPQHF. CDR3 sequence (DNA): TGTGCCAGCAGCCGGGATCAGCCCCAGCATTTT. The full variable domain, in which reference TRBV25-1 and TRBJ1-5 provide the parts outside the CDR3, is EADIYQTPRYLVIGTGKKITLECSQTMGHDKMYWYQQDPGMELHLIHYSYGVNSTEKGDLSSESTVSRIRTEHFPLTLESARPSHTSQYLCASSRDQPQHFGDGTRLSIL.

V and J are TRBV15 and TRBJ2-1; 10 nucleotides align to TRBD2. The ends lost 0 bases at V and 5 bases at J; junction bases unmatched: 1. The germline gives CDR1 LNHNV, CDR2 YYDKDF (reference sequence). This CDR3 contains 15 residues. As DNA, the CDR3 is TGTGCCACCAGCAGAGAGCTAGCGGGGGACAATGAGCAGTTCTTC. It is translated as CATSRELAGDNEQFF.

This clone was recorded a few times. CDR3 sequence (DNA): TGCGCCAGCAGCCTTTTCGGACTAGCGGGGCGAGGAAACATTCAGTACTTC. It encodes CASSLFGLAGRGNIQYF. The V call is TRBV5-1, the J call TRBJ2-4; 12 bases map to TRBD2. The germline CDR1 and CDR2 sequences are SGHRS and YFSETQ. The CDR3 consists of 17 residues. The V segment lost 4 bases and the J segment 6 bases; nucleotides outside the gene matches: 11.

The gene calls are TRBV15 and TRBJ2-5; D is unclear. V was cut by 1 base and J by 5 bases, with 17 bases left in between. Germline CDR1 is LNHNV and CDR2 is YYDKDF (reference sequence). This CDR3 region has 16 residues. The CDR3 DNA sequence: TGTGCCACCAGCAGAGGGTCTAGTATTACCGACGAGACCCAGTACTTC. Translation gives CATSRGSSITDETQYF. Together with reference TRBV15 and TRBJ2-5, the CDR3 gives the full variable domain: DAMVIQNPRYQVTQFGKPVTLSCSQTLNHNVMYWYQQKSSQAPKLLFHYYDKDFNNEADTPDNFQSRRPNTSFCFLDIRSPGLGDTAMYLCATSRGSSITDETQYFGPGTRLLVL.

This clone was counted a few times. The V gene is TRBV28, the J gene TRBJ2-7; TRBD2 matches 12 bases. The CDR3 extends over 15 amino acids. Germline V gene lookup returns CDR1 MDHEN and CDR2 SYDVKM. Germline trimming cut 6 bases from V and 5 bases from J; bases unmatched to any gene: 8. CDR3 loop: CASRRTSGRMDEQYF. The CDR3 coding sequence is TGTGCCAGCAGGCGAACTAGCGGGAGGATGGACGAGCAGTACTTC.

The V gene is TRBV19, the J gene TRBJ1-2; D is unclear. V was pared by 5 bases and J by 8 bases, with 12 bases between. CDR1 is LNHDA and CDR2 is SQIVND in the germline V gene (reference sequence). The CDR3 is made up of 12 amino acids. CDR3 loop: CASSVWAGGYTF. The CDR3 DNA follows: TGTGCCAGTAGTGTCTGGGCTGGCGGCTACACCTTC.

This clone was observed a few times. The CDR3 nucleotides are TGCACCACTCGCAACGTCGCAGGGGCGACGAACTATGGCTACACCTTC. This codes for CTTRNVAGATNYGYTF. The gene calls are TRBV29-1 and TRBJ1-2; the D gene is possibly TRBD1 (6 bases). CDR1 SQVTM and CDR2 ANQGSEA come from the germline V gene. The CDR3 is 16 amino acids.

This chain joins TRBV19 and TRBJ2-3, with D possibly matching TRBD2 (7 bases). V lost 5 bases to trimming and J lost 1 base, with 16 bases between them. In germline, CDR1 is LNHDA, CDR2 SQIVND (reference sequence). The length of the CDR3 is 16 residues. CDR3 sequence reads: CASSVRGDTRTDTQYF. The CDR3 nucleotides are TGTGCCAGTAGTGTCCGGGGGGACACTCGCACAGATACGCAGTATTTT. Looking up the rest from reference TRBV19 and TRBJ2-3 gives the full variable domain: DGGITQSPKYLFRKEGQNVTLSCEQNLNHDAMYWYRQDPGQGLRLIYYSQIVNDFQKGDIAEGYSVSREKKESFPLTVTSAQKNPTAFYLCASSVRGDTRTDTQYFGPGTRLTVL.

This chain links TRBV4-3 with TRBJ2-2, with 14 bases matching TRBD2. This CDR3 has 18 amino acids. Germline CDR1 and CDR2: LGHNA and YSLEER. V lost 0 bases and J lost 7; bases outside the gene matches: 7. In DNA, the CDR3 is TGCGCCAGCAGCCAAGATCCGGGACTAGCGGGAGTTGACGGGGAGCTGTTTTTT. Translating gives CASSQDPGLAGVDGELFF.

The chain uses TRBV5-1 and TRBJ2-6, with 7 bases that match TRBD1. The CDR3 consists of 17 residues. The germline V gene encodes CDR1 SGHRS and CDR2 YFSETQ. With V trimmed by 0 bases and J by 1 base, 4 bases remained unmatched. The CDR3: CASSLAPQGSGANVLTF. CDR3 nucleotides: TGCGCCAGCAGCTTGGCCCCACAGGGGTCTGGGGCCAACGTCCTGACTTTC.

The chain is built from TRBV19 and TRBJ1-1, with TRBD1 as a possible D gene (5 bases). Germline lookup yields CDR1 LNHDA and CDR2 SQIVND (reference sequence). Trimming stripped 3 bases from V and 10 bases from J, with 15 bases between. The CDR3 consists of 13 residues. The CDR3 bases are TGTGCCAGTAGTATGGATAGGGGAGGTTCAGCTTTCTTT. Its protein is CASSMDRGGSAFF. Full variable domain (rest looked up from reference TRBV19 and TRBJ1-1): DGGITQSPKYLFRKEGQNVTLSCEQNLNHDAMYWYRQDPGQGLRLIYYSQIVNDFQKGDIAEGYSVSREKKESFPLTVTSAQKNPTAFYLCASSMDRGGSAFFGQGTRLTVV.

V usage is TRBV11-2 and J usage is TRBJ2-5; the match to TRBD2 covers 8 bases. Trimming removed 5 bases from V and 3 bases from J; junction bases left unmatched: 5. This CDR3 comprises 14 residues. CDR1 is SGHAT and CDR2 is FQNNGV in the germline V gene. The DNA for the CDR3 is TGTGCCAGCAGCCCAGGACTAGCCGAAGAGACCCAGTACTTC. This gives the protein CASSPGLAEETQYF.

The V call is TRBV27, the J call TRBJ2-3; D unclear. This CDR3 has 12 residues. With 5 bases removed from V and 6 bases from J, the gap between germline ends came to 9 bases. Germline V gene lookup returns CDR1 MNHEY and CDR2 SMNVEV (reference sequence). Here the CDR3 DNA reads TGTGCCAGCAGTCCCCTGGGGGATACGCAGTATTTT. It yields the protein CASSPLGDTQYF.

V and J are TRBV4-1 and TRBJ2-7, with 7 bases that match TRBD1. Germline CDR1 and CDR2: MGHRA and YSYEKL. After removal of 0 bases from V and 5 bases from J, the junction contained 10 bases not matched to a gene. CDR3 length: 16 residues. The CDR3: CASSQEGQGDLNEQYF. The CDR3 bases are TGCGCCAGCAGCCAAGAAGGGCAGGGGGATTTAAACGAGCAGTACTTC.

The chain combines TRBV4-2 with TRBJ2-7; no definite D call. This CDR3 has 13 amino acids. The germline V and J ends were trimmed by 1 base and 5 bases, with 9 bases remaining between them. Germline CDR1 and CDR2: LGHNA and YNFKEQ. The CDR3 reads CASSQGAVNEQYF. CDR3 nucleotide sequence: TGTGCCAGCAGCCAAGGGGCAGTAAACGAGCAGTACTTC.

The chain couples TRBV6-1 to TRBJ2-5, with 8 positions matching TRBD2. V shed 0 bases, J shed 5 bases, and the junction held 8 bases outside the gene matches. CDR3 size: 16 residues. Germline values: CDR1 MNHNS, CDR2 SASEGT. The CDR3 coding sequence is TGTGCCAGCAGTGAAGCTGCGGGACTAGGTGGGGAGACCCAGTACTTC. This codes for CASSEAAGLGGETQYF.